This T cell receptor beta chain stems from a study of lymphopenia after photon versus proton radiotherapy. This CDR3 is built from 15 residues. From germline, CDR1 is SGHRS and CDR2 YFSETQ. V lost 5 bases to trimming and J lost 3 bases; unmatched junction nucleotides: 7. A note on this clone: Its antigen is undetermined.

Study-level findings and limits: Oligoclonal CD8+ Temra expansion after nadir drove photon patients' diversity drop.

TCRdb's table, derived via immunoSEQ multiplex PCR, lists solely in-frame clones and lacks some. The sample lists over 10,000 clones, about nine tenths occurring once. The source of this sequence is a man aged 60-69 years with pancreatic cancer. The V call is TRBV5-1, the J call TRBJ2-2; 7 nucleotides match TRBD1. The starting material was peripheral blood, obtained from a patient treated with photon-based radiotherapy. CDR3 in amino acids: CASSYRTGDTGELFF. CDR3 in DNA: TGCGCCAGCAGTTACAGGACAGGCGACACCGGGGAGCTGTTTTTT.